Shown below are 20 T cell receptor beta chains from a single sample sequenced in a study of T-cell reconstitution after alpha-beta-depleted transplantation in children. The authors prepared the TCRbeta library with unique molecular identifiers. Each CDR3 protein gets one entry after TCRdb re-called the PCR reads with MiXCR. In the table there are around 200,000 distinct CDR3 sequences, about 6.4% of which are singletons. Sample: PBMCs from the stem cell graft donor, taken from the stem cell graft. These receptors were taken from a human donor who donated a stem cell graft to a child with Wiskott-Aldrich syndrome.

This clonotype has a count of ten or more. This chain's CDR3 is CATRQGYEQYF. CDR3 in DNA: TGTGCCACTAGACAGGGATACGAGCAGTACTTC. The V call is TRBV10-3, the J call TRBJ2-7; 7 bases agree with TRBD1. Germline CDR1 and CDR2: ENHRY and SYGVKD. J gave up 4 bases and V 10 bases, and 4 bases lay outside the gene matches. The CDR3 has 11 residues.

In its sample, this clonotype was seen many times. This chain links TRBV3-1 with TRBJ1-5; D unclear. V lost 4 bases and J 1 base, leaving 11 bases between the germline ends. Germline V gene lookup returns CDR1 LGHDT and CDR2 YNNKEL (reference sequence). This CDR3 spans 15 amino acids. The CDR3, as DNA: TGTGCCAGCAGCCGAGCTTCAGAGAGCAATCAGCCCCAGCATTTT. This codes for CASSRASESNQPQHF.

This clonotype was counted ten times or more. The chain employs TRBV20-1 and TRBJ2-1; no clear D. There are 12 residues in the CDR3. V shed 3 bases and J shed 6 bases, with 9 bases lying between them. CDR1 and CDR2 (germline): DFQATT, SNEGSKA (reference sequence). The CDR3 is CSARTDGNEQFF. Here the CDR3 DNA reads TGCAGTGCTAGGACCGATGGCAATGAGCAGTTCTTC.

This clonotype was detected many times. The chain uses TRBV15 and TRBJ2-7; 7 bases agree with TRBD2. Germline V gene lookup returns CDR1 LNHNV and CDR2 YYDKDF (reference sequence). The CDR3 runs to 14 residues. The V gene end was trimmed by 4 bases and the J gene end by 3 bases; junction bases not matched to a gene: 6. For the CDR3, the DNA is TGTGCCACCAGCACAGCGGGATTAAACTACGAGCAGTACTTC. Translation: CATSTAGLNYEQYF.

Ten or more counts support this clonotype. The rearrangement joins TRBV20-1 to TRBJ1-6; unclear D gene. The germline V and J ends were trimmed by 3 bases and 0 bases, with 6 bases remaining between them. Germline values: CDR1 DFQATT, CDR2 SNEGSKA (reference sequence). CDR3 length: 14 residues. CDR3 sequence reads: CSASGLSYNSPLHF. The DNA of the CDR3 is TGCAGTGCTAGTGGACTCTCCTATAATTCACCCCTCCACTTT.

The sample holds a few counts of this clonotype. The chain recombines TRBV5-4 with TRBJ2-2; D is undetermined. The CDR3 covers 13 residues. V lost 4 bases to trimming and J lost 4 bases, with 8 bases between them. Germline loops: CDR1 SGHNT, CDR2 YYREEE (reference sequence). CDR3 sequence reads: CASSTDFTGELFF. Written as DNA, the CDR3 is TGTGCCAGCAGCACCGACTTCACCGGGGAGCTGTTTTTT.

This clonotype appeared many times. The rearrangement links TRBV5-4 to TRBJ1-5; D remains unclear. V was cut by 4 bases and J by 7 bases, with 9 bases left in between. Germline V gene data show CDR1 as SGHNT and CDR2 as YYREEE (reference sequence). The CDR3 loop spans 12 amino acids. The CDR3 DNA reads as TGTGCCAGCAGCCAAAACGGACAGCCCCAGCATTTT. This encodes CASSQNGQPQHF.

This clonotype was seen repeatedly, ten times or more. The chain carries TRBV24-1 and TRBJ2-1; the D is unclear. CDR1 and CDR2 (germline): KGHDR, SFDVKD. The CDR3 has 12 residues. V dropped 9 bases and J dropped 5 bases, with 10 bases sitting between them. The CDR3 region has the DNA TGTGCCACCTGGGGAAGGGACAATGAGCAGTTCTTC. Translation: CATWGRDNEQFF.

This clonotype has at least ten counts. The chain recombines TRBV12-3 or TRBV12-4 with TRBJ2-6; D is ambiguous. The CDR3 is 16 amino acids. V lost 5 bases, J lost 0 bases, and 11 bases lay in between. The CDR3 is CASSDTRSSGANVLTF. CDR3 DNA: TGTGCCAGCAGTGACACACGGAGCTCTGGGGCCAACGTCCTGACTTTC.

This clonotype was picked up many times. V usage is TRBV20-1 and J usage is TRBJ2-2; D tentatively reads TRBD1 or TRBD2 (5 bases each). The CDR3 spans 14 residues. Germline CDR1 is DFQATT and CDR2 is SNEGSKA (reference sequence). Between the trimmed V and J ends, which lost 2 bases and 3 bases, there was a span of 10 bases. CDR3 sequence reads: CSARPGTYTGELFF. The CDR3 DNA reads as TGCAGTGCTAGACCCGGGACGTACACCGGGGAGCTGTTTTTT.

A few counts support this clonotype. J is TRBJ2-1 and V is TRBV11-1, with D tentatively TRBD1 (7 bases). V lost 3 bases and J lost 8, with 29 bases in between. Germline values: CDR1 SGHAT, CDR2 FQDESV (reference sequence). CDR3 size: 19 residues. The CDR3 reads CASSFSAGQVAGWEDEQFF. The CDR3 DNA is TGTGCCAGCAGCTTTTCCGCAGGACAGGTGGCGGGGTGGGAAGATGAGCAGTTCTTC.

This clonotype appeared many times. V gene TRBV20-1 combines with J gene TRBJ2-1; D is uncertain. V lost 3 bases to trimming and J lost 7 bases, with 4 bases between them. This CDR3 has 10 residues. The germline V gene encodes CDR1 DFQATT and CDR2 SNEGSKA (reference sequence). CDR3 nucleotides: TGCAGTGCTAGCCGAAATGAGCAGTTCTTC. Translation: CSASRNEQFF.

This clonotype was recorded at least ten times. The chain is built from TRBV20-1 and TRBJ2-1; tentative D call: TRBD1 (5 bases). The germline V and J ends were trimmed by 4 bases and 0 bases, with 10 bases remaining between them. From germline, CDR1 is DFQATT and CDR2 SNEGSKA (reference sequence). There are 14 residues in the CDR3. The CDR3 sequence is CSAKRGSSYNEQFF. Written as DNA, the CDR3 is TGCAGTGCTAAAAGGGGAAGCTCCTACAATGAGCAGTTCTTC.

This clonotype was counted many times. The J gene is TRBJ2-1, the V gene TRBV4-3, with 8 bases identical to TRBD2. CDR3 length: 15 residues. CDR1 and CDR2 (germline): LGHNA, YSLEER. V was pared by 4 bases and J by 4 bases, with 6 bases of the junction left unmatched. DNA of the CDR3: TGCGCCAGCAGCCCGAGCGGGGGATCTTACAATGAGCAGTTCTTC. Protein sequence: CASSPSGGSYNEQFF.

This clonotype has just one count. The chain recombines TRBV25-1 with TRBJ1-2; perhaps TRBD1 as D (5 bases). V lost 3 bases and J lost 4, with 12 bases in between. The CDR3 runs 14 residues. Germline V lookup: CDR1 MGHDK, CDR2 SYGVNS. CDR3 nucleotides: TGTGCCAGCAGTGAGGGGGGAAGACTCTATGGCTACACCTTC. This translates into CASSEGGRLYGYTF.

This clonotype was observed a handful of times. The J gene is TRBJ2-7, the V gene TRBV7-9, with D perhaps TRBD1 (6 bases). CDR3 size: 15 residues. Between the trimmed V and J ends, which lost 3 bases and 3 bases, there was a span of 15 bases. Germline V gene data show CDR1 as SEHNR and CDR2 as FQNEAQ (reference sequence). The CDR3 nucleotides read TGTGCCAGCAGCTTTGACAGGAGTCGCTACTACGAGCAGTACTTC. Translating it yields CASSFDRSRYYEQYF.

This clonotype was seen at least ten times. This rearrangement joins TRBV12-3 or TRBV12-4 to TRBJ1-2; D is unclear. The ends were cut back, 3 bases at V and 2 bases at J, with 7 bases in the middle. The CDR3 totals 13 residues. CDR3 in DNA: TGTGCCAGCAGTTTTAGACGGAACTATGGCTACACCTTC. Protein sequence: CASSFRRNYGYTF.

This chain uses TRBV28 with TRBJ1-1; D is possibly TRBD1 (6 bases). Germline CDR1 MDHEN, CDR2 SYDVKM. This CDR3 has 12 amino acids. Trimming shortened V by 5 bases and J by 4 bases, and 8 bases separated the two germline ends. Here the CDR3 DNA reads TGTGCCAGCAGTACAGGGTCCACTGAAGCTTTCTTT. The encoded protein is CASSTGSTEAFF.

This clonotype was seen a few times. The chain has TRBV18 and TRBJ2-1; 9 bases are a match to TRBD2. The CDR3 spans 18 residues. V lost 1 base, J lost 2 bases, and 9 bases stayed unmatched. Germline V lookup: CDR1 KGHSH, CDR2 LQKENI. The CDR3 region has the DNA TGTGCCAGCTCACCACAGTACGAGACTAGCGGAGCCTACAATGAGCAGTTCTTC. The encoded protein is CASSPQYETSGAYNEQFF.

This clonotype has ten or more counts. This sequence joins TRBV5-6 and TRBJ2-7; 10 nucleotides match TRBD2. V was clipped by 4 bases and J by 1 base; unmatched bases: 2. The germline CDR1 and CDR2 sequences are SGHDT and YYEEEE. The CDR3 covers 14 residues. The CDR3 DNA sequence: TGTGCCAGCAGCATTAGCGGGAGGTCCTACGAGCAGTACTTC. Its translation is CASSISGRSYEQYF.